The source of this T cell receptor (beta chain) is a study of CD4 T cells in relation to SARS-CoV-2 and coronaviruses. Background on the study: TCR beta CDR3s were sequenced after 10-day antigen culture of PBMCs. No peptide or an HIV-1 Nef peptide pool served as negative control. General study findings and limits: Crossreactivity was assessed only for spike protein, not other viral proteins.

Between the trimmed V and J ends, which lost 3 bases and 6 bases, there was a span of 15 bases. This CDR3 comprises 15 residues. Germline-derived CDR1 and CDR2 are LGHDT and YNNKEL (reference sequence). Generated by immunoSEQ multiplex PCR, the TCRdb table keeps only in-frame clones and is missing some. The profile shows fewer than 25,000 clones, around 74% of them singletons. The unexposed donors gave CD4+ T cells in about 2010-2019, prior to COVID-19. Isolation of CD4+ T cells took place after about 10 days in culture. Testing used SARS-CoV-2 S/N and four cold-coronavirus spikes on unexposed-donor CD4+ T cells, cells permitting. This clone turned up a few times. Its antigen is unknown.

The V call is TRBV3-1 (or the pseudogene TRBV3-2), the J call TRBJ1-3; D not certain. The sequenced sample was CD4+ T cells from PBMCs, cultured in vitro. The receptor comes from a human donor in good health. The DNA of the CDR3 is TGTGCCAGCAGCCAGAGCGGGCTACCCCAAAACACCATATATTTT. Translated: CASSQSGLPQNTIYF.